The clone carrying this TCR beta chain was seen only a few times. Its specificity is not known. CDR3-region Arm-PCR and iRepertoire HTBI primers produced the TCR beta libraries. One entry per CDR3 protein results from TCRdb running MiXCR on the multiplex PCR reads. The repertoire includes 400,000 to 500,000 distinct CDR3 sequences, 11% to 15% of them detected once, and approximately 17% sits in the top ten. V was cut by 4 bases and J by 3 bases, with 18 bases left in between. Germline lookup yields CDR1 GTSNPN and CDR2 SVGIG (reference sequence). The CDR3 sequence is 15 residues long. This record belongs to a study of regulatory T cells in long-lasting Graves disease. The study, taken as a whole, reports: The study examined only peripheral blood, not thyroid tissue. Reduced TCR diversity was observed in persistent Graves' patients versus newly diagnosed patients. When disease was persistent, TRBV28, TRBJ1-2 and TRBJ2-5 were the favored segments.

The time point was: newly diagnosed GD, antithyroid drugs for less than 3 months. Extracted PBMC RNA gave rise to the TCR library. The data also belong to a second study, concerning T cells in Graves' hyperthyroidism and ophthalmopathy. From that report: Aged 18 to 65, the patients had hyperthyroidism that was newly diagnosed and had lasted under 2 months.

Sequenced material: peripheral blood mononuclear cells (PBMCs), taken at new diagnosis, from a patient treated with antithyroid drugs. The genes are TRBV30 and TRBJ1-1; tentative D call: TRBD1 (6 bases). The sequence was collected from a woman aged 50 to 60 with Graves disease. CDR3 sequence: CAWTQYGGAYTEAFF. In DNA form, the CDR3 reads TGTGCCTGGACCCAATACGGGGGGGCTTACACTGAAGCTTTCTTT.